The 14 T cell receptor beta chains given below trace back to one sample, sequenced in a study of STAT5B mutations in CD4+ large granular lymphocyte leukemia. Sequenced by immunoSEQ multiplex PCR; TCRdb stores in-frame clones only, minus some. The data contain 34,000 or so clones, around four fifths of them singletons. Material for sequencing was CD4+ T cells from blood buffy coats. The receptors originated from a human donor in good health.

This chain links TRBV28 with TRBJ1-1, with D unresolved. Germline-derived CDR1 and CDR2 are MDHEN and SYDVKM. With 2 bases removed from V and 1 base from J, the gap between germline ends came to 5 bases. The CDR3 totals 13 residues. The CDR3 here is CASSLGSNTEAFF. The CDR3 DNA sequence: TGTGCCAGCAGTTTAGGATCGAACACTGAAGCTTTCTTT.

V usage is TRBV11-2 and J usage is TRBJ2-5; D gene unclear. V lost 5 bases, J lost 9 bases, and 16 bases lay in between. CDR3 size: 13 residues. Germline V CDR1 and CDR2: SGHAT, FQNNGV. In nucleotides, the CDR3 is TGTGCCAGCAGCGGTTTGACCGCAGAAGCCCAGTACTTC. Protein product: CASSGLTAEAQYF.

The chain employs TRBV7-9 and TRBJ2-1, with 13 bases matching TRBD2. The V gene's germline CDR1 is SEHNR and CDR2 FQNEAQ (reference sequence). V trimming: 6 bases; J trimming: 7 bases; junction bases outside the gene matches: 9. The CDR3 is 16 amino acids. The CDR3 reads CASSFSGTSGVNEQFF. The CDR3 nucleotides read TGTGCCAGCAGTTTTAGTGGGACTAGCGGGGTAAATGAGCAGTTCTTC.

This clone came up once. The chain joins TRBV7-2 to TRBJ2-1, with D maybe TRBD2 (7 bases). The CDR3 extends over 17 amino acids. CDR1 SGHTA and CDR2 FQGNSA come from the germline V gene. V was clipped by 1 base and J by 1 base, with 14 bases between them. The CDR3 nucleotides are TGTGCCAGCAGCTTAGTGGGGGGGGCCAAATCCTACAATGAGCAGTTCTTC. Residues: CASSLVGGAKSYNEQFF.

This clone was seen once. V is TRBV7-9 and J is TRBJ2-1; 10 nucleotides line up with TRBD2. The germline gives CDR1 SEHNR, CDR2 FQNEAQ (reference sequence). The junction had 4 bases not matched to a gene; V was cut back by 5 bases and J by 6 bases. CDR3 size: 14 residues. In nucleotides, the CDR3 is TGTGCCAGCAGCCCGGGACTAGCGAGCAATGAGCAGTTCTTC. Translation: CASSPGLASNEQFF. The full variable domain, rest sourced from reference TRBV7-9 and TRBJ2-1, is DTGVSQNPRHKITKRGQNVTFRCDPISEHNRLYWYRQTLGQGPEFLTYFQNEAQLEKSRLLSDRFSAERPKGSFSTLEIQRTEQGDSAMYLCASSPGLASNEQFFGPGTRLTVL.

This clone was seen only a few times. The chain carries TRBV9 and TRBJ1-1, with unresolved D. This CDR3 region has 15 residues. Per germline, CDR1 SGDLS and CDR2 YYNGEE. Trimming stripped 0 bases from V and 3 bases from J, with 12 bases between. The CDR3 bases are TGTGCCAGCAGCGTAGAATCGGCAGGCCACACTGAAGCTTTCTTT. Translated: CASSVESAGHTEAFF.

The genes are TRBV28 and TRBJ2-7; 10 bases align to TRBD2. Trimming cost V 5 bases and J 5 bases; bases outside gene matches: 6. Germline V CDR1 and CDR2: MDHEN, SYDVKM. The CDR3 is 14 residues long. The CDR3 bases are TGTGCCAGCAGTCTAGCGGGAGTGAAAAACGAGCAGTACTTC. Its protein product is CASSLAGVKNEQYF.

This clone was seen once. The rearrangement links TRBV4-3 to TRBJ2-7; possibly TRBD1 or TRBD2 for D (5 bases each). The V gene lost 0 bases and the J gene lost 7 bases, with 10 bases spanning the gap. The CDR3 runs 13 residues. Germline V gene sequence: CDR1 LGHNA, CDR2 YSLEER. CDR3 bases: TGCGCCAGCAGCCAAGATCTCTGGGGGGAGCAGTACTTC. Protein product: CASSQDLWGEQYF.

The genes are TRBV5-1 and TRBJ2-7, with D possibly being TRBD2 (5 bases). The CDR3 covers 13 residues. CDR1 and CDR2 (germline): SGHRS, YFSETQ. Trimming took off 7 bases at V and 5 bases at J, with 16 bases between the two ends. The CDR3, as DNA: TGCGCCAGCCGCGGGCCTTCTAACAACGAGCAGTACTTC. It encodes CASRGPSNNEQYF.

The chain couples TRBV11-2 to TRBJ1-6; no clear D. With 1 base removed from V and 0 bases from J, the gap between germline ends came to 13 bases. Germline lookup yields CDR1 SGHAT and CDR2 FQNNGV. The CDR3 is made up of 18 amino acids. CDR3 region: CASSLGAGGRSYNSPLHF. The CDR3, as DNA: TGTGCCAGCAGCTTAGGGGCCGGAGGGCGCTCCTATAATTCACCCCTCCACTTT.

This clone has more than one count but fewer than ten. The chain combines TRBV6-1 with TRBJ1-5; 7 nucleotides match TRBD1. Germline CDR1 and CDR2: MNHNS and SASEGT. The trim removed 6 bases at V and 5 bases at J, leaving 10 bases unmatched. The CDR3 consists of 15 residues. CDR3 nucleotides: TGTGCCAGCAGCACGACGGGACAGTCCGATCAGCCCCAGCATTTT. Translated, it gives CASSTTGQSDQPQHF.

The chain is built from TRBV6-6 and TRBJ1-3; D not resolved. The germline CDR1 and CDR2 sequences are MNHNY and SVGAGI (reference sequence). This CDR3 is 13 amino acids long. V was trimmed by 6 bases and J by 0 bases, leaving 6 bases between them. The CDR3 is CASRESSGNTIYF. The DNA for the CDR3 is TGTGCCAGCAGAGAGAGCTCTGGAAACACCATATATTTT.

The rearrangement uses TRBV10-2 and TRBJ2-5; 8 bases are shared with TRBD1. Germline V gene sequence: CDR1 WSHSY, CDR2 SAAADI. V lost 6 bases, J lost 4 bases, and 4 bases stayed unmatched. CDR3 length: 13 residues. CDR3 residues: CASRTGGGETQYF. CDR3 in DNA: TGCGCCAGCAGAACAGGGGGAGGAGAGACCCAGTACTTC.

The gene calls are TRBV28 and TRBJ1-1; weak D call: TRBD1 (5 bases). This CDR3 contains 13 residues. The V gene lost 6 bases and the J gene lost 4 bases, with 12 bases spanning the gap. Germline CDR1 reads MDHEN; CDR2 reads SYDVKM. The CDR3 DNA reads TGTGCCAGCAGCAACGACAGAGGCACTGAAGCTTTCTTT. Translated: CASSNDRGTEAFF.